The clone carrying this T cell receptor (beta chain) was seen a single time. Its target is not known. CDR1 and CDR2 from the germline V gene are LGHDT and YNNKEL (reference sequence). The CDR3 length is 15 residues. Trimming cost V 2 bases and J 6 bases, with 14 bases left between them. The time point was: patch test 1, 2 weeks after DPC sensitization. As for treatment: therapeutic diphenylcyclopropenone sensitization with weekly scalp DPC. The library put unique molecular identifiers onto individual cDNA molecules. TCRdb processed the RACE reads anew with MiXCR; each CDR3 protein has one entry. The repertoire includes tens of thousands of distinct CDR3 sequences, 10% to 13% of them detected once, and 2.2% sits in the top ten. These data belong to a study of human T cells and chemical hapten exposure. Points from the study as a whole: It should be noted that donors had alopecia, so their immune response may differ from healthy people's. Large CDR3 similarity clusters arose significantly more often from expanded TCRs than from controls.

The sample in question was whole blood, obtained in connection with sensitization to the hapten diphenylcyclopropenone (DPC). The chain uses TRBV3-1 and TRBJ2-1; D unclear. This clonotype was obtained from a man in his forties with alopecia areata. Some clones in this sample may be carry-over from other donors' samples. The CDR3: CASSQFNDVSNEQFF. In DNA form, the CDR3 reads TGTGCCAGCAGCCAATTCAACGACGTAAGCAATGAGCAGTTCTTC.